The present T cell receptor (beta chain) was sequenced within a study of blood T cell repertoires in COVID-19. The length of the CDR3 is 14 residues. CDR1 and CDR2 (germline): SGHVS, FQNEAQ. V dropped 5 bases and J dropped 2; count of bases not matched to a gene: 6. Per the authors' pipeline: From reference gene primer amplification, estimates of nucleated cell counts were derived. The method was immunoSEQ multiplex PCR; TCRdb's version includes in-frame clones alone and lacks a portion of them. V, J and clone size are those of that table, while D and trimming were read from the DNA. Of some 160,000 clones detected, roughly 80% appear once; the ten largest clones hold more than 5%. Cohort placement rested on clinical history that participants reported themselves. For recovered donors of Cohort 3, there were two negative PCRs, clearance, or symptom resolution.

The sample was PBMCs or T cells enriched from blood (not recorded which). This chain joins TRBV7-8 and TRBJ2-7, with TRBD2 matching over 7 bases. The clonotype comes from a woman aged 40 to 50 who had recovered from COVID-19. The DNA for the CDR3 is TGTGCCAGCAGCCGCGAGCGGGGCCCCTACGAGCAGTACTTC. Protein product: CASSRERGPYEQYF.